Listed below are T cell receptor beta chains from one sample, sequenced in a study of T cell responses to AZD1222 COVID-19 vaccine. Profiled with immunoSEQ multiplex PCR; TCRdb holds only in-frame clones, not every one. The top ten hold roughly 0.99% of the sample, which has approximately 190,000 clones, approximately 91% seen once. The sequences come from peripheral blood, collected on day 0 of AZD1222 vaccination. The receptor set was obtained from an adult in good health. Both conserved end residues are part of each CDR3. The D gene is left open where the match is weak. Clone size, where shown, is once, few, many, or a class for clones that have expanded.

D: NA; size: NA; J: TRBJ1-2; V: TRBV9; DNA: TGTGCCAGCAGCGTAGGGGGGGAAGGCTACACCTTC; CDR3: CASSVGGEGYTF
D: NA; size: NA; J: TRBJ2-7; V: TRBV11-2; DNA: TGTGCCAGCAGGAGCAGGGGAGGGAACGAGCAGTACTTC; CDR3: CASRSRGGNEQYF
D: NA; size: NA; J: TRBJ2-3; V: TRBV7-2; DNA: TGTGCCAGCAGCTTTGGGCGAGGGGGTAGCACAGATACGCAGTATTTT; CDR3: CASSFGRGGSTDTQYF
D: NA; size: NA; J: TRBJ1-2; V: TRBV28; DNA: TGTGCCAGCAGTTCCAGGGTCGTAGGCTATGGCTACACCTTC; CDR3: CASSSRVVGYGYTF
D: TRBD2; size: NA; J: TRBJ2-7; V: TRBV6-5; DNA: TGTGCCAGCAGTCCTAGCGGGAGGGTAGGCCACGAGCAGTACTTC; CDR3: CASSPSGRVGHEQYF
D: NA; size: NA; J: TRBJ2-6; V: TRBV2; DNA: TGTGCCAGCAGCCAGAGCTCTGGGGCCAACGTCCTGACTTTC; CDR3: CASSQSSGANVLTF
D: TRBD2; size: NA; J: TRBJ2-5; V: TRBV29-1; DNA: TGCAGCCTACTGGGAGGGTCTGAAGAGACCCAGTACTTC; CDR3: CSLLGGSEETQYF
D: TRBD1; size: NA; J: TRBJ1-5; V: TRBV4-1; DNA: TGCGCCAGCAGCCAAGGACAGGGTGTAGGCAATCAGCCCCAGCATTTT; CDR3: CASSQGQGVGNQPQHF
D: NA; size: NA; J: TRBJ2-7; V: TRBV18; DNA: TGTGCCAGCTCACCAAGCCCGGACGCTTTACGCGAGCAGTACTTC; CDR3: CASSPSPDALREQYF
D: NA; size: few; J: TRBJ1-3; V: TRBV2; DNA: TGTGCCAGCAGGGTCTCTGTCGGAAACACCATATATTTT; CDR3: CASRVSVGNTIYF